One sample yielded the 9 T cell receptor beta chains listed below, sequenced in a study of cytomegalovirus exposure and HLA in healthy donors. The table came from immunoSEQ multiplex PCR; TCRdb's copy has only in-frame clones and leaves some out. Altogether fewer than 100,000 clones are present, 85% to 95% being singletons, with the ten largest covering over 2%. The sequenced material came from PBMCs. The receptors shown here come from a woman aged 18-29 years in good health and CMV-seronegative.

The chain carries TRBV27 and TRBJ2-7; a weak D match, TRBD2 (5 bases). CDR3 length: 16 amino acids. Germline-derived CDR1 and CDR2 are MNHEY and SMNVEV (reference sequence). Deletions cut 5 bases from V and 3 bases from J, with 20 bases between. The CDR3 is CASSSAETLGVYEQYF. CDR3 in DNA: TGTGCCAGCAGTAGTGCCGAGACGCTGGGAGTCTACGAGCAGTACTTC.

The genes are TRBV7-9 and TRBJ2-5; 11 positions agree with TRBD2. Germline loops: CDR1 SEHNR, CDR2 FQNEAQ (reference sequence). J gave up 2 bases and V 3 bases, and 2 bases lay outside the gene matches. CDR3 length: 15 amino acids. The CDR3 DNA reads TGTGCCAGCAGCTTTACTAGCGGGAGACAAGAGACCCAGTACTTC. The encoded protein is CASSFTSGRQETQYF.

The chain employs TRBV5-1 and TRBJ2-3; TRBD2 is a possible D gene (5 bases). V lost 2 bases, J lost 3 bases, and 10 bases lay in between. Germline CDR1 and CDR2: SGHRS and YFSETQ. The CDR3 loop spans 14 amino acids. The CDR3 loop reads CASSFPGETDTQYF. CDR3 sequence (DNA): TGCGCCAGCAGCTTCCCCGGGGAGACAGATACGCAGTATTTT.

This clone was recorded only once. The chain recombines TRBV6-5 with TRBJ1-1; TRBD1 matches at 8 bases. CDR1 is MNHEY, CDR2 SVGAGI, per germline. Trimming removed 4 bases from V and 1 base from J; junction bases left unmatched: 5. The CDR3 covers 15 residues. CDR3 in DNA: TGTGCCAGCAGTTCCACCGGGACAGGGAACACTGAAGCTTTCTTT. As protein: CASSSTGTGNTEAFF.

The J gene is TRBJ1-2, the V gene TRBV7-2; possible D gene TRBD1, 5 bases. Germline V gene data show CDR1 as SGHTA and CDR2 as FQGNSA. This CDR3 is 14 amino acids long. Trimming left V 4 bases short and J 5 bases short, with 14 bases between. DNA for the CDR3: TGTGCCAGCAGCTCCCCAGGGTCCGGGTATGGCTACACCTTC. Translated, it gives CASSSPGSGYGYTF.

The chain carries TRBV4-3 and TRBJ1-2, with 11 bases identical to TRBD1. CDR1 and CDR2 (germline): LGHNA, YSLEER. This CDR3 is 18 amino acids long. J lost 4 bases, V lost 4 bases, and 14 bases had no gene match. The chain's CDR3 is CASSPGTGGIPMSYGYTF. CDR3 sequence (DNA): TGCGCCAGCAGCCCAGGGACAGGGGGAATCCCCATGTCCTATGGCTACACCTTC.

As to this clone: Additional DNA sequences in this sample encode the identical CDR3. Here the CDR3 reads CASSLGGTSGGQETQYF. In DNA, the CDR3 is TGTGCCAGCAGCTTAGGTGGGACTAGCGGGGGGCAAGAGACCCAGTACTTC. J is TRBJ2-5 and V is TRBV11-2; TRBD2 matches at 15 bases. V was clipped by 1 base and J by 2 bases; unmatched bases: 2. The CDR3 has 17 amino acids. Germline CDR1 reads SGHAT; CDR2 reads FQNNGV.

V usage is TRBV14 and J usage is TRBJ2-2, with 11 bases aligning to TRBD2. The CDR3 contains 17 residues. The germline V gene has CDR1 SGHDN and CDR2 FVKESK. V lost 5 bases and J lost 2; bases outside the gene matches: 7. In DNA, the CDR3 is TGTGCCAGCAGCTCTTCGACTAGCGGGATTAACACCGGGGAGCTGTTTTTT. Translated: CASSSSTSGINTGELFF.

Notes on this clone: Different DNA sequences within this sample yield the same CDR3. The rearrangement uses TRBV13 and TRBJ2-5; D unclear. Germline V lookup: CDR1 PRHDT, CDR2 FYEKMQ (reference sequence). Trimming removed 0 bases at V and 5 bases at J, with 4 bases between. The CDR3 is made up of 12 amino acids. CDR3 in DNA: TGTGCCAGCAGCTTAGGGCGGGAGACCCAGTACTTC. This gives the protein CASSLGRETQYF. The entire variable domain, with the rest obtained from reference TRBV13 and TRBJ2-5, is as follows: AAGVIQSPRHLIKEKRETATLKCYPIPRHDTVYWYQQGPGQDPQFLISFYEKMQSDKGSIPDRFSAQQFSDYHSELNMSSLELGDSALYFCASSLGRETQYFGPGTRLLVL.